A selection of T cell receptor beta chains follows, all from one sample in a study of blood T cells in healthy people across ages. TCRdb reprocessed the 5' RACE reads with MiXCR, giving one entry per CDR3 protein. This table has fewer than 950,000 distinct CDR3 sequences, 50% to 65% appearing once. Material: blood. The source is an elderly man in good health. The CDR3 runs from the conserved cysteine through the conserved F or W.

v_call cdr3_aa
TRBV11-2 CASSSGLGPYEQYF
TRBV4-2 CASSQVGADTQYF
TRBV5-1 CASSLDGSNTEAFF
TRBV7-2 CASSPDWGTDTEYF
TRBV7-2 CASSPRIRLYNEQFF
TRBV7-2 CASSLGTGLGNYGYTF
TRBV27 CASSSTAYNEQFF
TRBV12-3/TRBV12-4 CASSDPDRSRETQYF
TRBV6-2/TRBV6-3 CASSPVGQYYGYTF
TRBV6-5 CASSPVAGGHRYAYF
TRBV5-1 CASSLRLARDEQFF
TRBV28 CASTESRGPYTEAFF
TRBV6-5 CATRGSGAETQYF
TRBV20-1 CSAPQSRDSLGNYGYTF
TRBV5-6 CASSLPTRRGRELTIAYEQYF
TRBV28 CASSQYSVLAGVEETQYF
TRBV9 CASSVMWSRTEAFF
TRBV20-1 CSAREPGGISYEQYF
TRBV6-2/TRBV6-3 CASSYSIGYTF
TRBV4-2 CASSQDLRGQAQPQHF
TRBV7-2 CASSLPSSGGYTF
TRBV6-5 CASSGQSYNEQFF
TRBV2 CASNEANVLTF
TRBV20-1 CSATGVAVGQYF
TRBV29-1 CSGSGTASTDTQYF
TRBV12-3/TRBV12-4 CASSLGQGVSHEQYF
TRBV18 CASSPSLEQYF
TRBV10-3 CAISESGGRQETQYF
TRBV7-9 CASSLGRTGYTF
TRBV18 CASSPLVPGQGREQYF
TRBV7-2 CASSPLVRQYEQYF
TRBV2 CASSERADTQYF
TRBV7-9 CASSPGQSHRDAYF
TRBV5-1 CASSLFPTYNEQFF
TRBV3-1 CASSRGTSGGYAYF
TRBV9 CASSAKAGGTTDTQYF
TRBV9 CASSPRTGGSYGQYF
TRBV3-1 CASSQPPTSGSYEQYF
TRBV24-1 CATRTGLTGELFF
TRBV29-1 CSVAFFGQFGQETQYF
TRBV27 CASSSPSKRTAPKDEQYF
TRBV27 CASSSEISGTGRYNEQYF
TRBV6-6 CASRSTPYEQYF